The clone carrying this TCR beta chain appeared many times. This record belongs to a study of neurological immune-mediated disorders. TCRdb recomputed calls from the 5' RACE reads with MiXCR, one row per CDR3 protein. The sample carries 72,000 or so distinct CDR3 sequences, more than 15% recorded once. V was pared by 3 bases and J by 0 bases, with 7 bases between. CDR1 and CDR2 from the germline V gene are SGDLS and YYNGEE. CDR3 length: 14 amino acids. Sequenced material: PBMCs. The sequence came from a woman aged 40-49 years in good health. The V call is TRBV9, the J call TRBJ1-3; D gene ambiguous. This CDR3 is CASSANPSGNTIYF. The CDR3, as DNA: TGTGCCAGCAGCGCGAACCCCTCTGGAAACACCATATATTTT.